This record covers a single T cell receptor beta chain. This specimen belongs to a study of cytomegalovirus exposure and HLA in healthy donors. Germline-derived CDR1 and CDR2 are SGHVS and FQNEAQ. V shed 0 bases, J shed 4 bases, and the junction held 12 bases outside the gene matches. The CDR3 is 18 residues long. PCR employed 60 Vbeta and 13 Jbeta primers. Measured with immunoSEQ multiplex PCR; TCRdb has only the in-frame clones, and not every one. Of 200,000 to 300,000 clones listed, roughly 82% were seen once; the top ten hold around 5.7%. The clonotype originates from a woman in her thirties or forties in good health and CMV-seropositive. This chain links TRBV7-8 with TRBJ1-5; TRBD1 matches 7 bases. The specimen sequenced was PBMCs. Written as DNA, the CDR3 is TGTGCCAGCAGCTTAGCGTATCTGGAGACAGGGTGGAATCAGCCCCAGCATTTT. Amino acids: CASSLAYLETGWNQPQHF.